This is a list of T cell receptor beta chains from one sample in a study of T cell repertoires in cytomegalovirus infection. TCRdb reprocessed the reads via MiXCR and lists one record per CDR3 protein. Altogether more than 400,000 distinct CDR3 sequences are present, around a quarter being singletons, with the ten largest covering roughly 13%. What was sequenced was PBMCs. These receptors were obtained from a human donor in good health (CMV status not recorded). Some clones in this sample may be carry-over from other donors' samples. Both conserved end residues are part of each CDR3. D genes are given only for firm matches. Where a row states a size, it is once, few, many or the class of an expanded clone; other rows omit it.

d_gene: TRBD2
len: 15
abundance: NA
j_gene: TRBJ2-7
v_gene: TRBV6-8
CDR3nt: TGTGCCAGCAGTTACTCGTACGGGAGGTTAGACGAGCAGTACTTC
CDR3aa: CASSYSYGRLDEQYF

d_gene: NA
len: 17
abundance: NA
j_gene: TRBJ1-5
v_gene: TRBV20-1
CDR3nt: TGCAGTGCTCCCCCCGCGACTAGCGGGAGCCGCACAGATACGCAGCATTTT
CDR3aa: CSAPPATSGSRTDTQHF

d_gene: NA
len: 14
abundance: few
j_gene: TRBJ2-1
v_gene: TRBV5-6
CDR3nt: TGTGCCAGCCAGACGAGGGCAGGAGACAATGAGCAGTTCTTC
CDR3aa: CASQTRAGDNEQFF

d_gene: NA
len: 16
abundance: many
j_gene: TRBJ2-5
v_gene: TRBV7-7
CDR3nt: TGTGCTAGCAGCCCTCTGGGGCGTTGGATGCAAGAGACCCAGTACTTC
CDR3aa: CASSPLGRWMQETQYF

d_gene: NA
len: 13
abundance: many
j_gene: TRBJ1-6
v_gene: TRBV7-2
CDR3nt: TGTGCCAGCAGCTCAGGGCGTAATTCACCCCTCCACTTT
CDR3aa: CASSSGRNSPLHF

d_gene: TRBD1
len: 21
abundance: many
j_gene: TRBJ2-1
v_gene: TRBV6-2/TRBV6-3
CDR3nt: TGTGCCAGCAGTTATTATATTAAGGGGACAGCAAAACCGAGCTCCTACAATGAGCAGTTCTTC
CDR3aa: CASSYYIKGTAKPSSYNEQFF

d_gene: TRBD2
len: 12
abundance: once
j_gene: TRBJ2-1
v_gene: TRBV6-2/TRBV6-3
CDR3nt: TGTGCCAGCAGTTATATGGCGGGAGGTAATTTCTTC
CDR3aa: CASSYMAGGNFF

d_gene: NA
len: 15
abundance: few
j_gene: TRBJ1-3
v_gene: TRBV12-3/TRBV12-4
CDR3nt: TGTGCCAGCAGTCGCACGGTCCCCTCTGGAAACACCATATATTTT
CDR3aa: CASSRTVPSGNTIYF

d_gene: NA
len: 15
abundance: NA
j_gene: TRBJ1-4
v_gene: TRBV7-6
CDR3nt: TGTGCCAGCAGCTTATATTACGGTATTGAGGAAAAACTGTTTTTT
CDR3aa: CASSLYYGIEEKLFF

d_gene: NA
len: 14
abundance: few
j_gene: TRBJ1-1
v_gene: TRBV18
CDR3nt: TGTGCCAGCTCCCCTGCCGGGGAAGGCACTGAAGCTTTCTTT
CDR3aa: CASSPAGEGTEAFF

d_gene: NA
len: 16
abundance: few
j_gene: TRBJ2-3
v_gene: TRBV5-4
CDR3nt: TGTGCCAGCAGCTCAACCGAACGTGCTAGCACAGATACGCAGTATTTT
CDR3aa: CASSSTERASTDTQYF

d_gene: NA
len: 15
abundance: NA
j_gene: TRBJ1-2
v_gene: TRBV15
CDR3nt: TGTGCCACCAGCAGGGGGACCGGCGGCGACTATGGCTACACCTTC
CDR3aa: CATSRGTGGDYGYTF

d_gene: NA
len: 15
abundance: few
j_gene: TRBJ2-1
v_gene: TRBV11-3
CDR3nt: TGTGCCAGCAGCTTAGAGTCTTGGGGATCCCATGAGCAGTTCTTC
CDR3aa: CASSLESWGSHEQFF

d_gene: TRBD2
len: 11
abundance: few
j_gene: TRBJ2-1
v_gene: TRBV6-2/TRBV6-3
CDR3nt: TGTGCCACCCAACTAGCGGGAGAACAGTTCTTC
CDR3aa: CATQLAGEQFF

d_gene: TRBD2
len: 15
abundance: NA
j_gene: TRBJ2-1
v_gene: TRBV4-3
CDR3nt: TGCGCCAGCAGCCACGAGCGGGGGACCTACAATGAGCAGTTCTTC
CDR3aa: CASSHERGTYNEQFF

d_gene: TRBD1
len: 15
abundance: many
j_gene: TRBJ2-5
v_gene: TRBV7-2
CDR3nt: TGTGCCAGCAGCTTAGCTCCGGGACAGGCGGAGACCCAGTACTTC
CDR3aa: CASSLAPGQAETQYF

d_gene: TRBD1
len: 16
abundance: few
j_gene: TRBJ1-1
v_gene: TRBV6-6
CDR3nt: TGTGCCAGCAGGACAGCCGGGACAGTCAGTAAGGCTGAAGCTTTCTTT
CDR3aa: CASRTAGTVSKAEAFF

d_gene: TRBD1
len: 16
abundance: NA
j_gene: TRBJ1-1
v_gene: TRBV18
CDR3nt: TGTGCCAGCTCACCAGAAGGGACAGGCGCCTATAGGGGAGCTTTCTTT
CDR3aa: CASSPEGTGAYRGAFF

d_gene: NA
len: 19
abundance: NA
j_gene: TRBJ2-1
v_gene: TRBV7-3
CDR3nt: TGTGCCAGCAGCTCCACCCCCCCTCATATGACCCTCTACTCAGATGAGCAGTTCTTC
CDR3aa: CASSSTPPHMTLYSDEQFF

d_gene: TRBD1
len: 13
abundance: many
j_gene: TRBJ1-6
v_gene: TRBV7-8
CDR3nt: TGTGCCAGCAGCCCGCAGGGGGTGTCACCCCTCCACTTT
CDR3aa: CASSPQGVSPLHF

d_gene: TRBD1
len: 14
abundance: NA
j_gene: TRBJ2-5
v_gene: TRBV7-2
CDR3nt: TGTGCCAGCAGCTACGACAGGGGGGCTGAGACCCAGTACTTC
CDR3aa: CASSYDRGAETQYF

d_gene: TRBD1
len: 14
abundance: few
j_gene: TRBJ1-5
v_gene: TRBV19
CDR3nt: TGTGCCAGCCCAGACAGGGCATCACCTCAGCCCCAGCATTTT
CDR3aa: CASPDRASPQPQHF

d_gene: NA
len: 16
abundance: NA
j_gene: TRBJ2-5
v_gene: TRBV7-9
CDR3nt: TGTGCCAGCAGCTTAGGCGTTACCCTCCCTAAAGAGACCCAGTACTTC
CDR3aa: CASSLGVTLPKETQYF

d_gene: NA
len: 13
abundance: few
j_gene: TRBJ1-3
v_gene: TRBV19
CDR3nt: TGTGCCAGTAGTTCACGGTCTGGAAACACCATATATTTT
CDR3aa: CASSSRSGNTIYF

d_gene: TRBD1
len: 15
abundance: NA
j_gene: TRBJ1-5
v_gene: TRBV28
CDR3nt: TGTGCCAGCAGTTCGGGACAGGGGTTCAATCAGCCCCAGCATTTT
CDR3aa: CASSSGQGFNQPQHF

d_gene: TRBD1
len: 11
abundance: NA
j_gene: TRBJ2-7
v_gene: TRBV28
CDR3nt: TGTGCCTGGGGGACAGGGGTCGAGCAGTACTTC
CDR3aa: CAWGTGVEQYF

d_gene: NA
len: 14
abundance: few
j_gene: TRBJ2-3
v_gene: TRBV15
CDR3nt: TGTGCCACCAGCAGAGATATTCGCACAGATACGCAGTATTTT
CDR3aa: CATSRDIRTDTQYF

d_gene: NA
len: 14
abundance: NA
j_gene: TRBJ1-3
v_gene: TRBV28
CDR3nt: TGTGCCAGCAGGGATAGGGGTTCCGGAAACACCATATATTTT
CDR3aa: CASRDRGSGNTIYF

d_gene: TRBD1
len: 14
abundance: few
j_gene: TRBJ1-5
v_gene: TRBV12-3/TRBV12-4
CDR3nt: TGTGCCAGCAGTACATCAGGGGGAAATCAGCCCCAGCATTTT
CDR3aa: CASSTSGGNQPQHF

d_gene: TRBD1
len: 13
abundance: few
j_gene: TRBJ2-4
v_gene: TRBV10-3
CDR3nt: TGTGCCATCAGTTGGGACAGGGGGAACATTCAGTACTTC
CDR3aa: CAISWDRGNIQYF

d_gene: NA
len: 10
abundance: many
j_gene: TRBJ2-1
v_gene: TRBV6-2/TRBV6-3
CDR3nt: TGTGCCAGCAGTCGGGGTGAGCAGTTCTTC
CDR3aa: CASSRGEQFF

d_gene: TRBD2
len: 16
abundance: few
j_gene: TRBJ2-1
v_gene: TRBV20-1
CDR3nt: TGCAGTGCTAGAGATGGGGCTGCGGGGGTCTACAATGAGCAGTTCTTC
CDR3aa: CSARDGAAGVYNEQFF

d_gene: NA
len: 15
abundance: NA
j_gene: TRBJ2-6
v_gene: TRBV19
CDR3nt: TGTGCCAGTGTAACAGGTGACACTGGGGCCAACGTCCTGACTTTC
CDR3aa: CASVTGDTGANVLTF

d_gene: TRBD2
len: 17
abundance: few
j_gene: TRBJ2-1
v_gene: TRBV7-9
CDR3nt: TGTGCCAGCAGCCCGACGGGAAGCGGGAGCTTGGTAAATGAGCAGTTCTTC
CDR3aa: CASSPTGSGSLVNEQFF

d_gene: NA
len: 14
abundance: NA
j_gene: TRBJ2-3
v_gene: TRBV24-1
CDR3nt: TGTGCCACCAAGGGGAAAGACGTTGTGGATACGCGGTATTTT
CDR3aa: CATKGKDVVDTRYF

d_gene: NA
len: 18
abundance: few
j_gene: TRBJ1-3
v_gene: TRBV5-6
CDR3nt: TGTGCCAGCACCTCACGGGGGGGGGGCATCTCTCCTGGAAACACCATATATTTT
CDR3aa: CASTSRGGGISPGNTIYF

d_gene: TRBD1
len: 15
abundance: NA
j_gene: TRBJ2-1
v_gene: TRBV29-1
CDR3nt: TGCAGCGTTGCTCCCGACAGGGGGCCCTACAATGAGCAGTTCTTC
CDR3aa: CSVAPDRGPYNEQFF

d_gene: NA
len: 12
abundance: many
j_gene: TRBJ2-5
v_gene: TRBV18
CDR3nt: TGTGCCAGCAGCCCGATACAAGAGACCCAGTACTTC
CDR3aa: CASSPIQETQYF

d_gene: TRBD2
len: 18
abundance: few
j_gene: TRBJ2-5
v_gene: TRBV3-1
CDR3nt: TGTGCCAGCAGCCAAGGCGGGACTAGCGGGAGGACCCAAGAGACCCAGTACTTC
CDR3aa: CASSQGGTSGRTQETQYF

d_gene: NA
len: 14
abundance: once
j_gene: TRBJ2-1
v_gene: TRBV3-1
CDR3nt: TGTGCCAGCAGCCAAGGTTCTAGCCGTTATGAGCAGTTCTTC
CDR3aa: CASSQGSSRYEQFF

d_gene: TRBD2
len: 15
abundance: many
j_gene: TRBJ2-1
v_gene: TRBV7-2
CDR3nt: TGTGCCAGCAGCACGACTAGCGGGAGTAGCAATGAGCAGTTCTTC
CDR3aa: CASSTTSGSSNEQFF

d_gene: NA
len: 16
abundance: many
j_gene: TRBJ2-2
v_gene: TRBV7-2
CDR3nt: TGTGCCAGCAGCTTGGCGCCCCTGGCGAACACCGGGGAGCTGTTTTTT
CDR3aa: CASSLAPLANTGELFF

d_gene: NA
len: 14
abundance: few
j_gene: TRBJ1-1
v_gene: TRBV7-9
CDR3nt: TGTGCCAGCAGCTTACCGCAGGGCCCAAGTGAAGCTTTCTTT
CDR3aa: CASSLPQGPSEAFF

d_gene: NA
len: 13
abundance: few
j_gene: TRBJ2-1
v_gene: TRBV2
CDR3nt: TGTGCCAGCAATCTCCTTACCTACAATGAGCAGTTCTTC
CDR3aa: CASNLLTYNEQFF

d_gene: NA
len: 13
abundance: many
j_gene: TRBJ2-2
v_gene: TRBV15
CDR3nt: TGTGCCACCAGCAGAGATGCCGCCGGGGAGCTGTTTTTT
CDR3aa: CATSRDAAGELFF

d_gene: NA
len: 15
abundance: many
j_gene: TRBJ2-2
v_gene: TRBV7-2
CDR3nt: TGTGCCAGCAGCTTAAACAGTTTGGCGGCCGGGGAGCTGTTTTTT
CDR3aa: CASSLNSLAAGELFF

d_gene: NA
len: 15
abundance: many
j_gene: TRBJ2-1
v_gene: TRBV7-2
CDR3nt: TGTGCCAGCAGCCCCGGGCGGGTCTCCTACAATGAGCAGTTCTTC
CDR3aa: CASSPGRVSYNEQFF

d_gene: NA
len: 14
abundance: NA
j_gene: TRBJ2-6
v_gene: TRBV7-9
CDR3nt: TGTGCCAGCAGCTCCGTGAATGGGGCCAACGTCCTGACTTTC
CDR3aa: CASSSVNGANVLTF

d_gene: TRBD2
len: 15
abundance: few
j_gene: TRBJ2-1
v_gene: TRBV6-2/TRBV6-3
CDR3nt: TGTGCCAGCAGTTACCTTAGCGGGATATGGGATGAGCAGTTCTTC
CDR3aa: CASSYLSGIWDEQFF

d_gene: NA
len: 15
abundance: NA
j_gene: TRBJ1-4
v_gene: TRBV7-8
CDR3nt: TGTGCCAGCAGCGCCCAATCGACAACTAATGAAAAACTGTTTTTT
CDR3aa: CASSAQSTTNEKLFF

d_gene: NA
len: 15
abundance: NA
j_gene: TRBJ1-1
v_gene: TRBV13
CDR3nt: TGTGCCAGCAGCTTAGGCCTGGGGGGGAACACTGAAGCTTTCTTT
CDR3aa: CASSLGLGGNTEAFF

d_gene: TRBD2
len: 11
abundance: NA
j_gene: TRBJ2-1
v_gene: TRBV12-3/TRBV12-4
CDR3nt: TGTGCCAGCAGTTTGGAGCGGGGGCAAATCTTC
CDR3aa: CASSLERGQIF

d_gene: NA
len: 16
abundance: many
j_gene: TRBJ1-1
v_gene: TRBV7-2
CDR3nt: TGTGCCAGCAGTTCCGATAGCAGGCAAACGAACACTGAAGCTTTCTTT
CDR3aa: CASSSDSRQTNTEAFF

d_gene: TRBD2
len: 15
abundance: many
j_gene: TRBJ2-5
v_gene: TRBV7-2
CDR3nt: TGTGCCAGCAGCCTAAAAGCGGGAGGAATGGAGACCCAGTACTTC
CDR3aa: CASSLKAGGMETQYF

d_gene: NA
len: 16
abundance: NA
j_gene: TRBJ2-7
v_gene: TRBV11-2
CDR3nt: TGTGCCAGCAGCTTAGGGCACCCGGGACGGATATACGAGCAGTACTTC
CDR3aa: CASSLGHPGRIYEQYF

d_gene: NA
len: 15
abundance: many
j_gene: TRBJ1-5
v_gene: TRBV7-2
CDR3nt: TGTGCCAGCAGCTTAGATCCAGGGGGCAATCAGCCCCAGCATTTT
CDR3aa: CASSLDPGGNQPQHF

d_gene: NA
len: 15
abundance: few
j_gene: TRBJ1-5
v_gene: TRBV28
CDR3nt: TGTGCCAGCAGTCAAGGGGGGGAGGCTGTTCAGCCCCAGCATTTT
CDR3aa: CASSQGGEAVQPQHF

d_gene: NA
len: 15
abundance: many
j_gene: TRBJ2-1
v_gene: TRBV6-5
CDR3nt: TGTGCCAGCACCTTCAACCCCCCAGGTTACAATGAGCAGTTCTTC
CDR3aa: CASTFNPPGYNEQFF